This TCR beta chain was sequenced during a study of blood T cells in healthy people across ages. The amount of total RNA extracted per sample was at least 5 micrograms. V shed 6 bases and J 6 bases; nucleotides not matched to a gene: 12. Germline V lookup: CDR1 SQVTM, CDR2 ANQGSEA. The CDR3 sequence is 15 residues long. Primed by a sample-barcoded 5' primer and a J-beta primer mix, a second PCR proceeded for about 6 to 11 cycles. Each of the samples gave a minimum of 2.5 million paired-end reads that contained CDR3. TCRdb re-called the 5' RACE reads with MiXCR, one entry per CDR3 protein. The table includes around 1,800,000 distinct CDR3 sequences, about two fifths detected once.

The sample taken for sequencing was blood. The genes are TRBV29-1 and TRBJ2-1; 9 nucleotides align to TRBD1. The TCR sequence derives from a human donor in good health. CDR3 amino acids: CSVDRIGTGSNEQFF. CDR3 in DNA: TGCAGCGTCGACCGGATCGGGACAGGGTCCAATGAGCAGTTCTTC.